Presented here are 27 T cell receptor beta chains from one specimen sequenced in a study of beta chain features in type 1 diabetes (dated by TCRdb to between 2018 and 2020). The library was generated by the immunoSEQ multiplex PCR assay. All of the isolated RNA was reverse transcribed with the High Capacity cDNA Reverse Transcription Kit, so expressed TCRB transcripts were sequenced. What TCRdb holds here is the immuneACCESS table cut down to in-frame rearrangements. Part of the clones is not present; checked against another copy, under half of the missing clones reflect an unresolved V gene, and the others are unexplained. The sample records roughly 450,000 clones, about 15% of which are singletons. About 0.04% of the sample belongs to the ten largest clones. Sequences were obtained from naive CD4+ T cells from blood. In light of the paper, this sample's cell subset or site label describes: true naive CD4+ T cells. These receptor sequences come from a man younger than 45 in good health.

This clone occurred a few times. The J gene is TRBJ2-5, the V gene TRBV7-2; TRBD2 agrees at 7 bases. Trimming at V came to 5 bases and at J to 5 bases, leaving 11 bases not matched to a gene. Looked up from germline, CDR1 is SGHTA and CDR2 is FQGNSA. The CDR3 is 15 residues long. CDR3 DNA: TGTGCCAGCAGCCAAACTAGCGCCGTCAGGGAGACCCAGTACTTC. Amino acids: CASSQTSAVRETQYF.

The chain is built from TRBV25-1 and TRBJ2-5; D is perhaps TRBD2 (5 bases). The CDR3 is 16 residues long. V was cut by 4 bases and J by 1 base, with 16 bases left in between. The germline gives CDR1 MGHDK, CDR2 SYGVNS. The CDR3 protein is CASSVVGRGPQETQYF. The CDR3 nucleotides are TGTGCCAGCAGTGTTGTGGGGAGAGGCCCCCAAGAGACCCAGTACTTC.

The J gene is TRBJ2-6, the V gene TRBV28; TRBD2 aligns across 7 bases. The V and J ends lost 8 bases and 2 bases, in that order; junction bases with no gene match: 3. This CDR3 spans 14 amino acids. The germline gives CDR1 MDHEN, CDR2 SYDVKM. The CDR3 reads CASVRGAGANVLTF. In nucleotides, the CDR3 is TGTGCCAGCGTCCGGGGGGCTGGGGCCAACGTCCTGACTTTC.

The chain is built from TRBV12-5 and TRBJ2-7; unclear D gene. The CDR3 loop spans 13 amino acids. CDR1 is LGHNT and CDR2 is FRNRAP in the germline V gene. V shed 6 bases and J shed 3 bases, with 12 bases lying between them. CDR3 bases: TGTGCTAGTGGCCTACCACTACACTACGAGCAGTACGTC. Translation: CASGLPLHYEQYV.

The V call is TRBV6-6, the J call TRBJ1-5; TRBD1 matches 8 bases. Unmatched junction bases numbered 9, after V lost 4 bases and J lost 7 bases. The CDR3 totals 15 residues. The V gene's germline CDR1 is MNHNY and CDR2 SVGAGI (reference sequence). CDR3: CASSSRTGYGQPQHF. The CDR3 DNA follows: TGTGCCAGCAGTTCCCGGACAGGGTATGGGCAGCCCCAGCATTTT.

V is TRBV6-6 and J is TRBJ2-1, with D tentatively TRBD1 or TRBD2 (5 bases each). Between the trimmed V and J ends, which lost 0 bases and 9 bases, there was a span of 9 bases. There are 13 residues in the CDR3. Germline CDR1 and CDR2: MNHNY and SVGAGI (reference sequence). CDR3 loop: CASSYSGEGEQFF. In DNA form, the CDR3 reads TGTGCCAGCAGTTACTCGGGGGAAGGTGAGCAGTTCTTC.

This chain joins TRBV5-4 and TRBJ2-1, with TRBD2 identical over 12 bases. Unmatched junction bases numbered 5, after V lost 0 bases and J lost 7 bases. CDR3 length: 16 residues. Germline V gives CDR1 SGHNT, CDR2 YYREEE (reference sequence). CDR3 residues: CASSLDLAGGRNEQFF. The CDR3 DNA reads TGTGCCAGCAGCTTGGACCTAGCGGGGGGGCGTAATGAGCAGTTCTTC.

The V and J genes are TRBV5-4 and TRBJ2-1; possible D gene TRBD2, 5 bases. This CDR3 is 17 amino acids long. Germline CDR1 reads SGHNT; CDR2 reads YYREEE (reference sequence). V lost 4 bases and J lost 0, with 17 bases in between. CDR3 bases: TGTGCCAGCAGCCCTTATCGAGGGCTGAGCTCCTACAATGAGCAGTTCTTC. Translated, it gives CASSPYRGLSSYNEQFF. Combining the CDR3 with reference TRBV5-4 and TRBJ2-1 gives the whole variable domain ETGVTQSPTHLIKTRGQQVTLRCSSQSGHNTVSWYQQALGQGPQFIFQYYREEENGRGNFPPRFSGLQFPNYSSELNVNALELDDSALYLCASSPYRGLSSYNEQFFGPGTRLTVL.

The chain combines TRBV29-1 with TRBJ2-3, with 7 bases that match TRBD2. Germline V gene sequence: CDR1 SQVTM, CDR2 ANQGSEA. The CDR3 is 13 amino acids. J lost 1 base, V lost 7 bases, and 5 bases had no gene match. The CDR3 bases are TGCAGCGCGGAGCGGGATCGCACAGATACGCAGTATTTT. It translates to CSAERDRTDTQYF.

The chain recombines TRBV29-1 with TRBJ2-3; 8 nucleotides match TRBD2. With 2 bases clipped from V and 5 bases from J, the junction kept 9 bases outside the gene matches. CDR3 length: 15 residues. Germline CDR1 is SQVTM and CDR2 is ANQGSEA. CDR3 in amino acids: CSVELRLAGRDTQYF. The CDR3 DNA reads as TGCAGCGTTGAATTGCGCCTAGCGGGTAGAGATACGCAGTATTTT.

This clone has ten or more counts. The CDR3 sequence is CTAGHNEQFF. CDR3 coding DNA: TGCACAGCGGGCCACAATGAGCAGTTCTTC. The J gene is TRBJ2-1, the V gene TRBV29-1; D may be TRBD2 (6 bases). Germline values: CDR1 SQVTM, CDR2 ANQGSEA. The CDR3 contains 10 residues.

This clone was detected only a few times. This chain connects TRBV7-2 to TRBJ1-6; maybe TRBD1 (6 bases). Trimming removed 6 bases from V and 8 bases from J, with 14 bases in between. Germline lookup yields CDR1 SGHTA and CDR2 FQGNSA. The CDR3 loop spans 14 amino acids. The CDR3 spells CASSQQGVYSPLHF. As DNA, the CDR3 is TGTGCCAGCAGTCAACAGGGAGTGTATTCACCCCTCCACTTT.

This chain connects TRBV7-2 to TRBJ2-3, with 8 bases aligning to TRBD2. Germline V gives CDR1 SGHTA, CDR2 FQGNSA. This CDR3 spans 18 amino acids. J gave up 1 base and V 1 base, and 10 bases lay outside the gene matches. CDR3 sequence (DNA): TGTGCCAGCAGCTTAGGGGGATTAGCGGGAATTGGCACAGATACGCAGTATTTT. This gives the protein CASSLGGLAGIGTDTQYF.

This chain links TRBV2 with TRBJ2-3; TRBD2 aligns across 7 bases. Unmatched junction bases numbered 5, after V lost 6 bases and J lost 2 bases. This CDR3 has 14 residues. Germline-derived CDR1 and CDR2 are SNHLY and FYNNEI. The CDR3 nucleotides are TGTGCCAGCAGCTCCGGGACTAACACAGATACGCAGTATTTT. It is translated as CASSSGTNTDTQYF.

The chain employs TRBV10-3 and TRBJ2-3; D uncertain. Germline CDR1 reads ENHRY; CDR2 reads SYGVKD. CDR3 length equals 14 residues. Deletions cut 4 bases from V and 2 bases from J, with 10 bases between. The chain's CDR3 is CAISVNRHTDTQYF. The CDR3 nucleotides are TGTGCCATCAGTGTTAACCGTCACACAGATACGCAGTATTTT.

This rearrangement joins TRBV6-1 to TRBJ1-1, with D hard to call. CDR1 and CDR2 (germline): MNHNS, SASEGT. Between the trimmed V and J ends, which lost 4 bases and 1 base, there was a span of 7 bases. The CDR3 covers 13 residues. CDR3 amino acids: CASSVDRNTEAFF. The CDR3 coding sequence is TGTGCCAGCAGTGTGGACCGGAACACTGAAGCTTTCTTT.

This clone was detected only a few times. The rearrangement links TRBV7-2 to TRBJ2-5; D tentatively reads TRBD1 or TRBD2 (6 bases each). The CDR3 is 16 amino acids. V lost 3 bases, J lost 4 bases, and 18 bases lay in between. The germline V gene encodes CDR1 SGHTA and CDR2 FQGNSA. The chain's CDR3 is CASSFGEVGGRETQYF. Here the CDR3 DNA reads TGTGCCAGCAGCTTTGGCGAAGTAGGGGGGCGAGAGACCCAGTACTTC.

The J gene is TRBJ2-3, the V gene TRBV7-8; D gene ambiguous. The CDR3 length is 14 residues. Trimming pared 1 base from V and 2 bases from J, leaving 7 bases between. Germline values: CDR1 SGHVS, CDR2 FQNEAQ. CDR3 residues: CASSLGVSTDTQYF. DNA for the CDR3: TGTGCCAGCAGCTTAGGGGTCTCCACAGATACGCAGTATTTT. Full variable domain (rest looked up from reference TRBV7-8 and TRBJ2-3): GAGVSQSPRYKVAKRGQDVALRCDPISGHVSLFWYQQALGQGPEFLTYFQNEAQLDKSGLPSDRFFAERPEGSVSTLKIQRTQQEDSAVYLCASSLGVSTDTQYFGPGTRLTVL.

This clone was picked up a small number of times. V and J are TRBV2 and TRBJ2-7, with 8 positions matching TRBD1. Germline V lookup: CDR1 SNHLY, CDR2 FYNNEI. V gave up 6 bases and J gave up 9 bases; unmatched junction bases: 7. This CDR3 spans 12 amino acids. In DNA form, the CDR3 reads TGTGCCAGCAGCGGACAGGGAAAGTTGCAGTACGTC. Translation: CASSGQGKLQYV.

This chain's CDR3 is CASSLVEKFDEQFF. CDR3 sequence (DNA): TGCGCCAGCAGCTTGGTTGAGAAATTCGATGAGCAGTTCTTC. The rearrangement links TRBV5-1 to TRBJ2-1, with D unclear. CDR3 length: 14 amino acids. V dropped 0 bases and J dropped 8 bases, with 12 bases sitting between them. The germline V gene encodes CDR1 SGHRS and CDR2 YFSETQ.

This clone is a singleton in its sample. The chain uses TRBV12-5 and TRBJ1-5, with D hard to call. From germline, CDR1 is LGHNT and CDR2 FRNRAP. V was trimmed by 6 bases and J by 9 bases, leaving 9 bases between them. The CDR3 is 11 residues long. DNA of the CDR3: TGTGCTAGTGGAACAATTTGGCCCCAGCATTTT. This encodes CASGTIWPQHF.

In its sample, this clone was seen many times. This rearrangement joins TRBV29-1 to TRBJ2-1, with 10 positions matching TRBD1. Germline CDR1 reads SQVTM; CDR2 reads ANQGSEA. The V gene end was trimmed by 6 bases and the J gene end by 8 bases; junction bases not matched to a gene: 1. This CDR3 comprises 11 residues. The CDR3 DNA is TGCAGCGTGGGGACAGGGGATGAGCAGTTCTTC. Amino acids: CSVGTGDEQFF.

The chain has TRBV7-9 and TRBJ2-1; the match to TRBD2 covers 10 bases. Germline V gene data show CDR1 as SEHNR and CDR2 as FQNEAQ (reference sequence). The length of the CDR3 is 14 residues. The V gene end was trimmed by 6 bases and the J gene end by 7 bases; junction bases not matched to a gene: 6. CDR3 sequence reads: CASSSPAGGNEQFF. In DNA, the CDR3 is TGTGCCAGCAGTTCCCCAGCGGGGGGGAATGAGCAGTTCTTC.

This clone was counted ten times or more. This chain connects TRBV29-1 to TRBJ1-2, with D perhaps matching TRBD1 (5 bases). CDR1 SQVTM and CDR2 ANQGSEA come from the germline V gene. The CDR3 has 12 residues. The germline V and J ends were trimmed by 7 bases and 2 bases, with 11 bases remaining between them. The CDR3 is CSAVEGNYGYTF. The CDR3 DNA reads as TGCAGCGCCGTGGAGGGGAACTATGGCTACACCTTC.

The CDR3 is CASSLGAATDTQYF. The CDR3 nucleotides read TGCGCCAGCAGCTTGGGGGCCGCGACAGATACGCAGTATTTT. The V call is TRBV5-1, the J call TRBJ2-3; D ambiguous. Germline loops: CDR1 SGHRS, CDR2 YFSETQ. The CDR3 loop spans 14 amino acids. V lost 0 bases and J 3 bases, leaving 8 bases between the germline ends.

This clone has more than one count but fewer than ten. The CDR3 reads CASAGGAGGNEQFF. The CDR3, as DNA: TGTGCCAGCGCCGGCGGTGCGGGAGGTAATGAGCAGTTCTTC. The rearrangement uses TRBV7-8 and TRBJ2-1; 8 bases map to TRBD2. The V gene's germline CDR1 is SGHVS and CDR2 FQNEAQ. Trimming cost V 8 bases and J 7 bases; bases outside gene matches: 10. The length of the CDR3 is 14 residues.

DNA of the CDR3: TGCGCCAGCAGCCAGGGGACAGGGGCACGGGGCTATGGCTACACCTTC. Translated: CASSQGTGARGYGYTF. The V gene is TRBV4-3, the J gene TRBJ1-2, with 10 nucleotides matching TRBD1. The V gene's germline CDR1 is LGHNA and CDR2 YSLEER. The CDR3 runs to 16 residues. With V trimmed by 3 bases and J by 4 bases, 8 bases remained unmatched.